The 18 T cell receptor beta chains below were found in one sample sequenced in a study of Ad26.COV2.S vaccination and SARS-CoV-2 variants (dated by TCRdb to the early 2020s). Library preparation was by the immunoSEQ multiplex PCR assay. The table was pulled from immuneACCESS by TCRdb, which kept in-frame rearrangements only. Such tables lose some clones; where checked, under half of the loss comes from unresolved V genes, and the rest has no known cause. Here the sample has about 250,000 clones; around 88% occur a single time. The ten largest clones capture roughly 3% of the sample. Read against the paper, the sample's treatment or condition label means: roughly 20 received Ad26.COV2.S at low or high dose, single or two shots; about 5 received placebo; per-sample allocation not given. For vaccine and placebo recipients, the sequenced repertoires came from samples collected on day 63 after the first injection.

The sample consisted of peripheral blood, taken in a trial of Ad26.COV2.S vaccine versus placebo. These receptors were collected from a person aged 18-60 years who received the Ad26.COV2.S COVID-19 vaccine or a placebo.

The rearrangement links TRBV2 to TRBJ2-7; 9 nucleotides align to TRBD2. The germline CDR1 and CDR2 sequences are SNHLY and FYNNEI. CDR3 length: 15 residues. After removal of 4 bases from V and 2 bases from J, the junction contained 6 bases not matched to a gene. The CDR3 sequence: CASSGQRGAPYEQYF. CDR3 nucleotide sequence: TGTGCCAGCAGTGGTCAGCGGGGGGCACCCTACGAGCAGTACTTC.

The rearrangement uses TRBV5-8 and TRBJ2-4; D not certain. This CDR3 is built from 13 residues. Looked up from germline, CDR1 is SGHTS and CDR2 is YDEGEE. V lost 4 bases, J lost 1 base, and 6 bases lay in between. This chain's CDR3 is CASSLSAKNIQYF. CDR3 DNA sequence: TGTGCCAGCAGCCTCTCGGCCAAAAACATTCAGTACTTC.

This clone was seen a single time. This sequence joins TRBV18 and TRBJ2-7; TRBD1 matches 7 bases. Germline CDR1 reads KGHSH; CDR2 reads LQKENI. J lost 0 bases, V lost 6 bases, and 14 bases had no gene match. This CDR3 is 17 amino acids long. CDR3 amino acids: CASSLKIPGQSSYEQYF. The CDR3, as DNA: TGTGCCAGCTCCCTTAAAATCCCGGGACAGAGCTCCTACGAGCAGTACTTC.

Only one count was recorded for this clone. V and J are TRBV6-5 and TRBJ2-7, with D perhaps matching TRBD1 (5 bases). Trimming removed 3 bases at V and 1 base at J, with 10 bases between. Germline V gene sequence: CDR1 MNHEY, CDR2 SVGAGI. CDR3 length equals 14 residues. CDR3 DNA sequence: TGTGCCAGCAGTTATCGACAGATTTCCTACGAGCAGTACTTC. Translation: CASSYRQISYEQYF.

V usage is TRBV12-3 or TRBV12-4 and J usage is TRBJ1-1; D uncertain. The CDR3 spans 13 residues. V was cut by 6 bases and J by 1 base, with 9 bases left in between. The CDR3 sequence is CASSRTENTEAFF. The CDR3 region has the DNA TGTGCCAGCAGCCGAACTGAGAACACTGAAGCTTTCTTT.

The chain has TRBV7-9 and TRBJ1-1; no clear D. The V and J ends lost 6 bases and 1 base respectively, with 6 bases between them. The germline gives CDR1 SEHNR, CDR2 FQNEAQ (reference sequence). The length of the CDR3 is 12 residues. The chain's CDR3 is CASRTPNTEAFF. DNA for the CDR3: TGTGCCAGCAGGACACCGAACACTGAAGCTTTCTTT. The full variable domain, rest sourced from reference TRBV7-9 and TRBJ1-1, is DTGVSQNPRHKITKRGQNVTFRCDPISEHNRLYWYRQTLGQGPEFLTYFQNEAQLEKSRLLSDRFSAERPKGSFSTLEIQRTEQGDSAMYLCASRTPNTEAFFGQGTRLTVV.

The CDR3 nucleotides are TGTGCCAGTAGTATCCGTCGGGGGGGGGACTACGAGCAGTACTTC. This gives the protein CASSIRRGGDYEQYF. The V and J genes are TRBV19 and TRBJ2-7, with 8 bases identical to TRBD2. V lost 3 bases, J lost 3 bases, and 7 bases stayed unmatched. The CDR3 sequence is 15 residues long. CDR1 and CDR2 (germline): LNHDA, SQIVND (reference sequence). Full variable domain (missing parts from reference TRBV19 and TRBJ2-7): DGGITQSPKYLFRKEGQNVTLSCEQNLNHDAMYWYRQDPGQGLRLIYYSQIVNDFQKGDIAEGYSVSREKKESFPLTVTSAQKNPTAFYLCASSIRRGGDYEQYFGPGTRLTVT.

The rearrangement joins TRBV6-5 to TRBJ1-1; D ambiguous. The CDR3 consists of 13 residues. From germline, CDR1 is MNHEY and CDR2 SVGAGI. V dropped 2 bases and J dropped 2 bases, with 6 bases sitting between them. The CDR3 coding sequence is TGTGCCAGCAGTTACAACCATAACACTGAAGCTTTCTTT. Amino acid sequence: CASSYNHNTEAFF.

The chain links TRBV11-2 to TRBJ2-3; TRBD2 aligns across 12 bases. Germline loops: CDR1 SGHAT, CDR2 FQNNGV. This CDR3 comprises 16 residues. The V segment lost 5 bases and the J segment 5 bases; nucleotides outside the gene matches: 8. This CDR3 reads CASSILAGGLGDTQYF. The CDR3 DNA sequence: TGTGCCAGCAGCATCCTAGCGGGAGGGCTTGGAGATACGCAGTATTTT.

This sequence joins TRBV7-9 and TRBJ2-7; tentative D call: TRBD1 (6 bases). Deletions cut 1 base from V and 4 bases from J, with 14 bases between. Germline V gene data show CDR1 as SEHNR and CDR2 as FQNEAQ (reference sequence). CDR3 length: 15 amino acids. Here the CDR3 DNA reads TGTGCCAGCAGCTTAGGGACAGCCCTGTGGTACGAGCAGTACTTC. Its translation is CASSLGTALWYEQYF.

In its sample, this clone was seen many times. The rearrangement uses TRBV11-2 and TRBJ1-1; TRBD1 aligns across 8 bases. The V and J ends lost 5 bases and 4 bases, in that order; junction bases with no gene match: 3. Germline CDR1 is SGHAT and CDR2 is FQNNGV. The CDR3 runs 13 residues. The DNA for the CDR3 is TGTGCCAGCAGCCCCACAGGGGGCACTGAAGCTTTCTTT. Protein: CASSPTGGTEAFF.

This chain connects TRBV6-4 to TRBJ1-1; TRBD1 might be the D (5 bases). Trimming stripped 5 bases from V and 1 base from J, with 26 bases between. The CDR3 totals 19 residues. Germline CDR1 and CDR2: MRHNA and SNTAGT. CDR3 sequence: CASSHLTLRGAGTNTEAFF. The CDR3 DNA sequence: TGTGCCAGCAGTCACCTGACCCTTAGGGGCGCAGGTACGAACACTGAAGCTTTCTTT.

The V gene is TRBV28, the J gene TRBJ2-7, with TRBD1 matching over 9 bases. The CDR3 runs to 15 residues. CDR1 and CDR2 from the germline V gene are MDHEN and SYDVKM. J was trimmed by 3 bases and V by 6 bases; bases with no gene match: 9. CDR3 loop: CASRRGRTGDYEQYV. The CDR3 DNA sequence: TGTGCCAGCAGAAGGGGTAGGACAGGGGACTACGAGCAGTACGTC.

The chain couples TRBV5-5 to TRBJ2-7; D is ambiguous. Germline lookup yields CDR1 SGHKS and CDR2 YYEKEE (reference sequence). V dropped 4 bases and J dropped 5 bases, with 13 bases sitting between them. The CDR3 is made up of 13 amino acids. The CDR3 DNA sequence: TGTGCCAGCAGCCCAACTGGGGTTCACGAGCAGTACGTC. Translation gives CASSPTGVHEQYV.

The genes are TRBV4-2 and TRBJ2-3; no firm D call. The CDR3 consists of 16 residues. V was shortened by 0 bases and J by 7 bases, with 17 bases between the two germline ends. The germline V gene has CDR1 LGHNA and CDR2 YNFKEQ. Here the CDR3 DNA reads TGTGCCAGCAGCCAAGATACGCGGTCCCTTGGGTATACGCAGTATTTT. This gives the protein CASSQDTRSLGYTQYF.

Here the CDR3 reads CSVEETSLTDTQYF. The CDR3 region has the DNA TGCAGCGTTGAAGAAACTAGTCTCACAGATACGCAGTATTTT. The chain combines TRBV29-1 with TRBJ2-3; the D gene is possibly TRBD2 (5 bases). The V gene lost 0 bases and the J gene lost 2 bases, with 9 bases spanning the gap. There are 14 residues in the CDR3. From germline, CDR1 is SQVTM and CDR2 ANQGSEA.

The V gene is TRBV3-1 (or the pseudogene TRBV3-2), the J gene TRBJ1-6, with 10 bases that match TRBD1. This CDR3 comprises 15 residues. CDR1 and CDR2 from the germline V gene are LGHDT and YNNKEL (reference sequence). The ends lost 3 bases at V and 9 bases at J; junction bases unmatched: 5. This CDR3 reads CASSHRDRGSSPLHF. For the CDR3, the DNA is TGTGCCAGCAGCCACCGGGACAGGGGTTCTTCACCCCTCCACTTT.

This clone was counted between two and nine times. The chain carries TRBV28 and TRBJ1-1; 8 bases align to TRBD1. The CDR3 consists of 17 residues. V was pared by 6 bases and J by 4 bases, with 16 bases of the junction left unmatched. Germline V gene sequence: CDR1 MDHEN, CDR2 SYDVKM. CDR3 bases: TGTGCCAGCAGCGCTTATGGCCAGGGGGCGGGTGGCACTGAAGCTTTCTTT. Translating gives CASSAYGQGAGGTEAFF.